Below, 22 T cell receptor beta chains from the same sample are listed, as sequenced in a study of T-cell reconstitution after alpha-beta-depleted transplantation in children. Preparation of the TCRbeta library used unique molecular identifiers. Via MiXCR, TCRdb re-called the PCR reads, giving one row per CDR3 protein. Among 200,000 or so distinct CDR3 sequences listed, just under 6.5% were seen once. The sequencing used PBMCs, collected before TCRalphabeta/CD19-depleted stem cell transplant. These receptors were taken from a girl less than two years old with combined immunodeficiency, due to receive a stem cell transplant.

This clonotype was seen ten or more times. The V gene is TRBV28, the J gene TRBJ2-3, with a weak D call TRBD1 (6 bases). V shed 5 bases and J shed 2 bases, with 11 bases lying between them. Germline lookup yields CDR1 MDHEN and CDR2 SYDVKM. The CDR3 is 14 amino acids. Written as DNA, the CDR3 is TGTGCCAGCAGTACCGGACAGACCACAGATACGCAGTATTTT. Protein: CASSTGQTTDTQYF.

This clonotype was counted ten times or more. V and J are TRBV25-1 and TRBJ2-3; 8 nucleotides match TRBD2. Per germline, CDR1 MGHDK and CDR2 SYGVNS. This CDR3 spans 13 amino acids. The junction had 8 bases not matched to a gene; V was cut back by 6 bases and J by 9 bases. CDR3 sequence: CASRVKAGGTQYF. DNA for the CDR3: TGTGCCAGCAGGGTGAAGGCGGGAGGAACGCAGTATTTT.

This clonotype was counted at least ten times. One junction end does not reproduce the germline sequence, and a read error may be involved. This chain connects TRBV5-1 to TRBJ2-2, with TRBD2 matching 7 bases. This CDR3 is built from 13 residues. Germline lookup yields CDR1 SGHRS and CDR2 YFSETQ. CDR3 loop: CATSGVGAGELFF. As DNA, the CDR3 is TGCGCCACCAGCGGGGTCGGAGCCGGGGAGCTGTTTTTT.

This clonotype has a count of ten or more. The rearrangement links TRBV5-1 to TRBJ2-3; 13 nucleotides agree with TRBD2. CDR1 and CDR2 (germline): SGHRS, YFSETQ. J lost 7 bases, V lost 1 base, and 3 bases had no gene match. This CDR3 is 15 amino acids long. The CDR3 nucleotides read TGCGCCAGCAGCTTGACGGGACTAGCGGGGTATACGCAGTATTTT. Translation: CASSLTGLAGYTQYF.

This clonotype was found many times. The CDR3 DNA is TGTGCCAGCAGGTACTCGGGGGGGCCCTACAATGAGCAGTTCTTC. This gives the protein CASRYSGGPYNEQFF. This chain connects TRBV12-3 or TRBV12-4 to TRBJ2-1; 8 bases are shared with TRBD2. The CDR3 spans 15 residues. With 6 bases clipped from V and 2 bases from J, the junction kept 6 bases outside the gene matches.

This clonotype was seen ten or more times. The chain couples TRBV29-1 to TRBJ2-2; 7 bases fit TRBD2. V was pared by 4 bases and J by 4 bases, with 6 bases of the junction left unmatched. This CDR3 has 14 residues. Germline V CDR1 and CDR2: SQVTM, ANQGSEA. CDR3 nucleotide sequence: TGCAGCGTTGGCAGGGAGGGGAGCACCGGGGAGCTGTTTTTT. This translates into CSVGREGSTGELFF.

This clonotype was detected ten times or more. The V and J genes are TRBV12-3 or TRBV12-4 and TRBJ1-1, with D possibly being TRBD1 (5 bases). The germline V and J ends were trimmed by 6 bases and 3 bases, with 11 bases remaining between them. The CDR3 runs 13 residues. The CDR3 loop is CASRPAGYTEAFF. DNA for the CDR3: TGTGCCAGCAGGCCCGCAGGGTACACTGAAGCTTTCTTT.

This clonotype occurred a few times. This chain links TRBV5-1 with TRBJ1-1; TRBD1 might be the D (5 bases). Germline V CDR1 and CDR2: SGHRS, YFSETQ. CDR3 size: 14 residues. Trimming removed 5 bases from V and 0 bases from J, with 11 bases in between. CDR3 nucleotides: TGCGCCAGCAGGACGGGGCCCTTGAACACTGAAGCTTTCTTT. Amino acids: CASRTGPLNTEAFF.

This clonotype was recorded many times. J is TRBJ2-7 and V is TRBV5-1; no clear D gene. The germline V and J ends were trimmed by 3 bases and 7 bases, with 14 bases remaining between them. The CDR3 is 13 residues long. CDR1 and CDR2 (germline): SGHRS, YFSETQ. This chain's CDR3 is CASSWLGIEEQYF. The CDR3 nucleotides are TGCGCCAGCAGCTGGTTGGGGATAGAGGAGCAGTACTTC.

This clonotype came up many times. The rearrangement links TRBV27 to TRBJ2-1; maybe TRBD2 (7 bases). Germline V gene sequence: CDR1 MNHEY, CDR2 SMNVEV (reference sequence). The CDR3 is 14 amino acids. V lost 5 bases and J 9 bases, leaving 17 bases between the germline ends. The CDR3: CASSPVGGAGEQFF. For the CDR3, the DNA is TGTGCCAGCAGTCCCGTTGGGGGGGCTGGTGAGCAGTTCTTC.

This clonotype was found many times. The J gene is TRBJ2-7, the V gene TRBV5-1, with a weak D call TRBD1 (6 bases). The germline gives CDR1 SGHRS, CDR2 YFSETQ. V lost 0 bases, J lost 4 bases, and 17 bases lay in between. The CDR3 extends over 16 amino acids. The CDR3 DNA follows: TGCGCCAGCAGCTTGGAAGGACTCACAAGGGGGTACGAGCAGTACTTC. As protein: CASSLEGLTRGYEQYF.

This clonotype was seen ten or more times. V and J are TRBV9 and TRBJ1-2; 10 nucleotides align to TRBD1. V was clipped by 1 base and J by 4 bases; unmatched bases: 7. Germline values: CDR1 SGDLS, CDR2 YYNGEE. There are 16 residues in the CDR3. The CDR3 sequence: CASSVPRQGAPYGYTF. The DNA for the CDR3 is TGTGCCAGCAGCGTACCCAGACAGGGGGCACCCTATGGCTACACCTTC.

This clonotype has more than one count but fewer than ten. V gene TRBV7-9 combines with J gene TRBJ2-7; no firm D call. The V end lost 4 bases, the J end lost 2 bases, and 15 bases lay between the germline ends. This CDR3 has 15 residues. Looked up from germline, CDR1 is SEHNR and CDR2 is FQNEAQ (reference sequence). The CDR3 sequence is CASSSPDGLTYEQYF. CDR3 DNA: TGTGCCAGCAGCTCTCCGGATGGTTTGACCTACGAGCAGTACTTC.

This clonotype has ten or more counts. The chain combines TRBV20-1 with TRBJ1-4; a possible D gene is TRBD1 (5 bases). Trimming removed 6 bases at V and 8 bases at J, with 16 bases between. CDR1 is DFQATT, CDR2 SNEGSKA, per germline (reference sequence). This CDR3 has 13 residues. CDR3 nucleotides: TGCAGTGCCGCGGGACCCCGAAGGGAAAAACTGTTTTTT. Its protein product is CSAAGPRREKLFF.

This clonotype was counted at least ten times. The CDR3 DNA follows: TGCAGCGTTGAAGGAAGCCGGACAGGGGCGGTGAGGAGCGAGACCCAGTACTTC. Translating gives CSVEGSRTGAVRSETQYF. This chain uses TRBV29-1 with TRBJ2-5; 9 nucleotides agree with TRBD1. Germline CDR1 is SQVTM and CDR2 is ANQGSEA. The CDR3 spans 18 residues. Germline trimming cut 1 base from V and 5 bases from J; bases unmatched to any gene: 17.

This clonotype showed up many times. V gene TRBV9 combines with J gene TRBJ1-1; the D is unclear. Germline values: CDR1 SGDLS, CDR2 YYNGEE. V dropped 0 bases and J dropped 6 bases, with 9 bases sitting between them. This CDR3 spans 13 amino acids. The CDR3, as DNA: TGTGCCAGCAGCGTAGTAGGACCCGCTGAAGCTTTCTTT. It translates to CASSVVGPAEAFF.

This clonotype was seen ten or more times. The V and J genes are TRBV27 and TRBJ1-1; maybe TRBD1 (6 bases). Trimming removed 3 bases from V and 1 base from J, with 9 bases in between. CDR1 and CDR2 (germline): MNHEY, SMNVEV (reference sequence). The CDR3 sequence is 14 residues long. The CDR3 bases are TGTGCCAGCAGTTTGTCGGGGGCGAACACTGAAGCTTTCTTT. Translating it yields CASSLSGANTEAFF.

The sample holds many counts of this clonotype. J is TRBJ2-1 and V is TRBV28, with D possibly being TRBD1 or TRBD2 (5 bases each). Trimming removed 3 bases at V and 9 bases at J, with 9 bases between. The germline V gene encodes CDR1 MDHEN and CDR2 SYDVKM. The CDR3 sequence is 12 residues long. The CDR3 nucleotides read TGTGCCAGCAGTTTTCTTGGGGGTGAGCAGTTCTTC. Residues: CASSFLGGEQFF.

In its sample, this clonotype was seen many times. The V gene is TRBV4-1, the J gene TRBJ2-7; 8 bases are shared with TRBD1. The CDR3 has 14 residues. V dropped 4 bases and J dropped 4; count of bases not matched to a gene: 6. CDR1 and CDR2 from the germline V gene are MGHRA and YSYEKL. The CDR3: CASSRTGRMYEQYF. CDR3 DNA sequence: TGCGCCAGCAGCCGGACAGGGAGGATGTACGAGCAGTACTTC.

At least ten counts were recorded for this clonotype. The chain recombines TRBV7-8 with TRBJ1-5; tentative D call: TRBD1 (5 bases). Between the trimmed V and J ends, which lost 6 bases and 1 base, there was a span of 19 bases. Germline V CDR1 and CDR2: SGHVS, FQNEAQ. The length of the CDR3 is 17 residues. CDR3 coding DNA: TGTGCCAGCAGTCTAGTCGTTGTGGGGCGAAGCAATCAGCCCCAGCATTTT. This encodes CASSLVVVGRSNQPQHF.

V usage is TRBV29-1 and J usage is TRBJ2-7; a possible D gene is TRBD1 (7 bases). The CDR3 totals 12 residues. The germline V and J ends were trimmed by 3 bases and 3 bases, with 9 bases remaining between them. The germline V gene has CDR1 SQVTM and CDR2 ANQGSEA. The CDR3 DNA sequence: TGCAGCGTTGACAGGGGGGACTACGAGCAGTACTTC. Protein sequence: CSVDRGDYEQYF.

This clonotype was seen ten or more times. The J gene is TRBJ2-7, the V gene TRBV7-9; 7 bases agree with TRBD1. The CDR3 is 13 residues long. Per germline, CDR1 SEHNR and CDR2 FQNEAQ (reference sequence). The V segment lost 5 bases and the J segment 11 bases; nucleotides outside the gene matches: 12. This CDR3 reads CASSPGTVQEEYF. Written as DNA, the CDR3 is TGTGCCAGCAGCCCCGGGACAGTACAAGAGGAGTACTTC.